A single sample gave rise to the 9 T cell receptor beta chains below, sequenced in a study of T cell repertoires and HLA-DP antigens. Clones were read by immunoSEQ multiplex PCR, and TCRdb kept only the in-frame ones, dropping some. Altogether approximately 100,000 clones are present, about nine tenths being singletons, with the ten largest covering about 1.7%. For these receptors, no antigen is known. The sequenced material came from CD4+ T cells from PBMCs. These receptors came from a man aged 50-60 years in good health and CMV-seronegative.

This clone was observed once. The chain has TRBV6-5 and TRBJ1-1, with a weak D call TRBD1 (5 bases). Trimming removed 2 bases from V and 7 bases from J, with 11 bases in between. Looked up from germline, CDR1 is MNHEY and CDR2 is SVGAGI. The CDR3 spans 13 residues. CDR3 protein: CASSYGGGFEAFF. Here the CDR3 DNA reads TGTGCCAGCAGTTACGGGGGTGGGTTTGAAGCTTTCTTT.

J is TRBJ2-7 and V is TRBV2; TRBD1 is a possible D gene (6 bases). V dropped 6 bases and J dropped 2 bases, with 14 bases sitting between them. The CDR3 consists of 14 residues. CDR1 SNHLY and CDR2 FYNNEI come from the germline V gene. Here the CDR3 DNA reads TGTGCCAGCAGGGGACACTTAGACCCCTACGAGCAGTACTTC. Protein product: CASRGHLDPYEQYF.

The V and J genes are TRBV5-1 and TRBJ2-1; D is unclear. The V gene's germline CDR1 is SGHRS and CDR2 YFSETQ. The CDR3 spans 12 residues. The ends were cut back, 0 bases at V and 7 bases at J, with 5 bases in the middle. The CDR3 protein is CASSLEANEQFF. CDR3 sequence (DNA): TGCGCCAGCAGCTTGGAAGCGAATGAGCAGTTCTTC.

J is TRBJ2-3 and V is TRBV9; 8 nucleotides line up with TRBD2. V lost 5 bases to trimming and J lost 0 bases; unmatched junction nucleotides: 5. Germline loops: CDR1 SGDLS, CDR2 YYNGEE. The CDR3 is 15 amino acids. The CDR3 spells CASSILAASTDTQYF. In nucleotides, the CDR3 is TGTGCCAGCAGTATACTAGCGGCTAGCACAGATACGCAGTATTTT.

The chain joins TRBV2 to TRBJ2-3, with 10 bases fitting TRBD2. Per the germline V gene, CDR1 is SNHLY and CDR2 is FYNNEI. This CDR3 spans 17 amino acids. The ends lost 4 bases at V and 3 bases at J; junction bases unmatched: 10. Written as DNA, the CDR3 is TGTGCCAGCAGTGGAGCGGGGGGGCCGGGCGCGACAGATACGCAGTATTTT. It yields the protein CASSGAGGPGATDTQYF.

The gene calls are TRBV30 and TRBJ1-3, with 8 positions matching TRBD1. The CDR3 is made up of 17 amino acids. J lost 0 bases, V lost 4 bases, and 11 bases had no gene match. CDR1 GTSNPN and CDR2 SVGIG come from the germline V gene (reference sequence). This chain's CDR3 is CAWNGQGGAHSGNTIYF. The DNA of the CDR3 is TGTGCCTGGAACGGACAGGGAGGAGCTCACTCTGGAAACACCATATATTTT.

This chain links TRBV29-1 with TRBJ1-1; maybe TRBD1 (6 bases). This CDR3 has 12 amino acids. The V and J ends lost 6 bases and 5 bases respectively, with 13 bases between them. Germline CDR1 and CDR2: SQVTM and ANQGSEA. The CDR3 region is CSVSPGATEAFF. The CDR3 DNA is TGCAGCGTCTCCCCGGGGGCTACTGAAGCTTTCTTT.

In its sample, this clone was seen a few times. The chain recombines TRBV2 with TRBJ1-2; unclear D gene. Germline values: CDR1 SNHLY, CDR2 FYNNEI. V was pared by 4 bases and J by 2 bases, with 5 bases between. The CDR3 contains 12 residues. CDR3: CASSVRNYGYTF. The CDR3 DNA follows: TGTGCCAGCAGTGTGCGGAACTATGGCTACACCTTC.

This clone was recorded only once. V and J are TRBV6-5 and TRBJ2-1; D might be TRBD1 (5 bases). This CDR3 comprises 13 residues. Trimming left V 4 bases short and J 9 bases short, with 13 bases between. The V gene's germline CDR1 is MNHEY and CDR2 SVGAGI. As DNA, the CDR3 is TGTGCCAGCAGTTCCCCAGGGCCGTCTGAGCAGTTCTTC. This translates into CASSSPGPSEQFF.